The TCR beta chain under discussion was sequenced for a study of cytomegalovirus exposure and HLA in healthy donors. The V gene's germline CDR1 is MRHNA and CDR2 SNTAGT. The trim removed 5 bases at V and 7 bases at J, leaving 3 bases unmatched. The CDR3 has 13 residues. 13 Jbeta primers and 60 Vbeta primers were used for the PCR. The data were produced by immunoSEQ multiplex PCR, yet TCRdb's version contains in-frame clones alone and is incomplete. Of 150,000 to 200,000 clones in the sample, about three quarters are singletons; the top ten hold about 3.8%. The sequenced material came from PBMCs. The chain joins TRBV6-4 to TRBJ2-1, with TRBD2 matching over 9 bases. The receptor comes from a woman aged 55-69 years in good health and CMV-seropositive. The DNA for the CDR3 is TGTGCCAGCAGTTTGAGCGGGGGGAATGAGCAGTTCTTC. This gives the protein CASSLSGGNEQFF.